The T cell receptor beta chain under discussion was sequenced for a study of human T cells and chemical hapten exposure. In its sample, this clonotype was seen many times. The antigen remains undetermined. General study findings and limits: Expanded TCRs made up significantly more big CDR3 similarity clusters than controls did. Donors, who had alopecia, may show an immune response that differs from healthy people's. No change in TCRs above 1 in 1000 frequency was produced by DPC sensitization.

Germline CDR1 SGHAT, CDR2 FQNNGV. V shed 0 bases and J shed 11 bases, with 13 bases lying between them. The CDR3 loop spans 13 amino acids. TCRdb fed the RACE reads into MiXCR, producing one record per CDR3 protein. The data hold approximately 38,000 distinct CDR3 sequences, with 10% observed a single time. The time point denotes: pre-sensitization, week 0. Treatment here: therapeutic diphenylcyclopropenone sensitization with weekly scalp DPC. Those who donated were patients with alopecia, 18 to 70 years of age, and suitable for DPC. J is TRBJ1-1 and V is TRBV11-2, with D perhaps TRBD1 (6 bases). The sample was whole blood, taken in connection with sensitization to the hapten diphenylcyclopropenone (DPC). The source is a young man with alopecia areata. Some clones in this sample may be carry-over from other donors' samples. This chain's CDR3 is CASSLDLTGLAFF. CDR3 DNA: TGTGCCAGCAGCTTAGATCTGACAGGTCTCGCTTTCTTT.